One sample yielded the 25 T cell receptor beta chains listed below, sequenced in a study of blood T cell repertoires in COVID-19. The table came from immunoSEQ multiplex PCR; TCRdb's copy has only in-frame clones and leaves some out. This sample yields around 60,000 clones, of which roughly nine tenths are seen a single time; 15% to 20% belongs to the top ten. What was sequenced was peripheral blood. The receptor source for this set is a woman in her fifties or sixties with COVID-19, enrolled during active disease.

The CDR3 sequence: CASSSSGIAYEQYF. CDR3 sequence (DNA): TGCGCCAGCAGCTCGTCAGGGATCGCCTACGAGCAGTACTTC. The genes are TRBV5-1 and TRBJ2-7; D might be TRBD1 (5 bases). Germline CDR1 and CDR2: SGHRS and YFSETQ. This CDR3 is built from 14 residues. V gave up 3 bases and J gave up 2 bases, with 12 bases separating them.

The chain employs TRBV5-1 and TRBJ2-7; TRBD2 agrees at 9 bases. The junction had 3 bases not matched to a gene; V was cut back by 2 bases and J by 0 bases. Germline-derived CDR1 and CDR2 are SGHRS and YFSETQ. The CDR3 is 15 amino acids. The CDR3, as DNA: TGCGCCAGCAGCTTCATAGCGGGAGACTCCTACGAGCAGTACTTC. Its protein product is CASSFIAGDSYEQYF.

This rearrangement joins TRBV28 to TRBJ2-7; D possibly corresponds to TRBD1 (5 bases). Germline loops: CDR1 MDHEN, CDR2 SYDVKM. CDR3 length equals 12 residues. Trimming took off 1 base at V and 6 bases at J, with 7 bases between the two ends. The CDR3: CASSLSQGEQYF. The CDR3 bases are TGTGCCAGCAGTTTATCCCAGGGCGAGCAGTACTTC.

This chain connects TRBV3-1 (or the pseudogene TRBV3-2) to TRBJ1-2; 7 bases agree with TRBD1. The CDR3 length is 15 residues. Germline CDR1 and CDR2: LGHDT and YNNKEL (reference sequence). V dropped 7 bases and J dropped 2; count of bases not matched to a gene: 10. The DNA of the CDR3 is TGTGCCAGCAACCGTAGACAGGGCGGCAACTATGGCTACACCTTC. Its translation: CASNRRQGGNYGYTF.

This rearrangement joins TRBV6-4 to TRBJ1-1; weak D call: TRBD1 (5 bases). V shed 5 bases and J shed 1 base, with 14 bases lying between them. The CDR3 runs 15 residues. Germline CDR1 reads MRHNA; CDR2 reads SNTAGT. This CDR3 reads CASSRGGVGNTEAFF. In DNA, the CDR3 is TGTGCCAGCAGTAGGGGAGGTGTGGGGAACACTGAAGCTTTCTTT.

This chain uses TRBV19 with TRBJ2-3; 8 bases line up with TRBD2. This CDR3 has 16 amino acids. Trimming at V came to 0 bases and at J to 4 bases, leaving 6 bases not matched to a gene. Germline V gives CDR1 LNHDA, CDR2 SQIVND (reference sequence). The chain's CDR3 is CASSIDTAGGPDTQYF. CDR3 nucleotides: TGTGCCAGTAGTATAGATACGGCGGGAGGTCCAGATACGCAGTATTTT.

The rearrangement links TRBV19 to TRBJ2-7; TRBD1 matches at 7 bases. Germline trimming cut 5 bases from V and 2 bases from J; bases unmatched to any gene: 9. Per germline, CDR1 LNHDA and CDR2 SQIVND (reference sequence). This CDR3 contains 15 residues. The CDR3 is CASSSGGQQAYEQYF. DNA of the CDR3: TGTGCCAGTAGTTCTGGGGGACAGCAAGCCTACGAGCAGTACTTC.

The chain joins TRBV5-1 to TRBJ1-2; a weak D match, TRBD1 (5 bases). The CDR3 runs 15 residues. Germline CDR1 reads SGHRS; CDR2 reads YFSETQ. Trimming stripped 2 bases from V and 8 bases from J, with 19 bases between. CDR3 amino acids: CASSFSPLSRGGYTF. CDR3 bases: TGCGCCAGCAGCTTCTCCCCACTGAGTCGGGGGGGCTACACCTTC.

The rearrangement uses TRBV6-5 and TRBJ1-2, with 7 bases lining up with TRBD1. From germline, CDR1 is MNHEY and CDR2 SVGAGI. The CDR3 length is 14 residues. The J segment lost 3 bases and the V segment lost 5 bases, leaving 6 bases of the junction unmatched. CDR3 in amino acids: CASSTFTGDYGYTF. For the CDR3, the DNA is TGTGCCAGCAGTACTTTTACAGGGGACTATGGCTACACCTTC.

The chain is built from TRBV19 and TRBJ1-3; D is undetermined. Germline V lookup: CDR1 LNHDA, CDR2 SQIVND (reference sequence). The ends were cut back, 4 bases at V and 0 bases at J, with 7 bases in the middle. CDR3 length equals 14 residues. The DNA for the CDR3 is TGTGCCAGTAGTAGGTTGAGCTCTGGAAACACCATATATTTT. Encoded protein: CASSRLSSGNTIYF.

The chain uses TRBV7-2 and TRBJ1-4, with a weak D call TRBD1 (6 bases). Germline-derived CDR1 and CDR2 are SGHTA and FQGNSA. CDR3 length equals 19 residues. V lost 1 base to trimming and J lost 0 bases, with 18 bases between them. CDR3 DNA sequence: TGTGCCAGCAGCTTAGAGGGGACACCACGACGGGCAACTAATGAAAAACTGTTTTTT. Translating it yields CASSLEGTPRRATNEKLFF.

This chain joins TRBV2 and TRBJ1-3; D remains unclear. The V end lost 10 bases, the J end lost 0 bases, and 13 bases lay between the germline ends. Germline V lookup: CDR1 SNHLY, CDR2 FYNNEI. The CDR3 runs 14 residues. The DNA of the CDR3 is TGTGCCAAATCGGTGCGCTTCTCTGGAAACACCATATATTTT. Translation gives CAKSVRFSGNTIYF.

This clone appeared a few times. The chain has TRBV6-6 and TRBJ2-2; possible D gene TRBD2, 6 bases. V lost 4 bases, J lost 2 bases, and 8 bases lay in between. CDR1 and CDR2 (germline): MNHNY, SVGAGI (reference sequence). This CDR3 is 14 amino acids long. For the CDR3, the DNA is TGTGCCAGCAGTTTGGGACTTAACACCGGGGAGCTGTTTTTT. Its protein product is CASSLGLNTGELFF.

V gene TRBV30 combines with J gene TRBJ2-2, with D possibly being TRBD1 (5 bases). The germline gives CDR1 GTSNPN, CDR2 SVGIG (reference sequence). Trimming cost V 0 bases and J 6 bases, with 8 bases left between them. This CDR3 spans 13 amino acids. The CDR3, as DNA: TGTGCCTGGAGTGTCTCGACAGCCGGGGAGCTGTTTTTT. It translates to CAWSVSTAGELFF.

The chain links TRBV12-3 or TRBV12-4 to TRBJ1-1; perhaps TRBD1 as D (6 bases). The CDR3 totals 13 residues. The V gene lost 6 bases and the J gene lost 3 bases, with 11 bases spanning the gap. The CDR3 here is CASRPGQYTEAFF. The CDR3 region has the DNA TGTGCCAGCAGACCAGGACAGTACACTGAAGCTTTCTTT.

The chain couples TRBV4-1 to TRBJ1-4, with D tentatively TRBD1 (6 bases). Trimming shortened V by 7 bases and J by 0 bases, and 15 bases separated the two germline ends. CDR1 MGHRA and CDR2 YSYEKL come from the germline V gene. CDR3 length: 16 residues. CDR3 amino acids: CASTRGQGTTNEKLFF. The CDR3 coding sequence is TGCGCCAGCACCAGGGGACAAGGTACAACTAATGAAAAACTGTTTTTT.

The rearrangement joins TRBV5-1 to TRBJ1-1, with D possibly being TRBD1 (5 bases). The germline CDR1 and CDR2 sequences are SGHRS and YFSETQ. This CDR3 contains 13 residues. Trimming pared 4 bases from V and 4 bases from J, leaving 11 bases between. CDR3: CASSRGLGTEAFF. CDR3 coding DNA: TGCGCCAGCAGCAGGGGCTTGGGCACTGAAGCTTTCTTT. Drawing the rest from reference TRBV5-1 and TRBJ1-1, the complete variable domain is KAGVTQTPRYLIKTRGQQVTLSCSPISGHRSVSWYQQTPGQGLQFLFEYFSETQRNKGNFPGRFSGRQFSNSRSEMNVSTLELGDSALYLCASSRGLGTEAFFGQGTRLTVV.

A few counts support this clone. This chain uses TRBV7-2 with TRBJ2-1; 10 nucleotides match TRBD2. Germline V CDR1 and CDR2: SGHTA, FQGNSA. V gave up 5 bases and J gave up 3 bases; unmatched junction bases: 7. CDR3 length equals 16 residues. CDR3 region: CASSPDSGRSYNEQFF. The CDR3 DNA reads TGTGCCAGCAGCCCCGATAGCGGGAGGAGCTACAATGAGCAGTTCTTC.

The V gene is TRBV29-1, the J gene TRBJ2-7; maybe TRBD2 (6 bases). Looked up from germline, CDR1 is SQVTM and CDR2 is ANQGSEA. The CDR3 spans 14 residues. V dropped 3 bases and J dropped 2 bases, with 14 bases sitting between them. The CDR3 nucleotides are TGCAGCGTTGAGCGGGCGGGGTCCCCCTACGAGCAGTACTTC. It translates to CSVERAGSPYEQYF.

The chain has TRBV6-5 and TRBJ2-7; 10 nucleotides align to TRBD2. The CDR3 runs 14 residues. Germline V gives CDR1 MNHEY, CDR2 SVGAGI. CDR3 sequence (DNA): TGTGGAACGGGACTAGCGTTGAGGTCCTACGAGCAGTACTTC. Its protein product is CGTGLALRSYEQYF.

CDR3 in DNA: TGTGCCAGCTCACCACTCCAGTCCGGGACAGAATATGGCTACACCTTC. It is translated as CASSPLQSGTEYGYTF. The J gene is TRBJ1-2, the V gene TRBV18; TRBD1 agrees at 7 bases. J was trimmed by 5 bases and V by 1 base; bases with no gene match: 10. This CDR3 has 16 amino acids. CDR1 and CDR2 from the germline V gene are KGHSH and LQKENI. Variable domain in full (rest from reference TRBV18 and TRBJ1-2): NAGVMQNPRHLVRRRGQEARLRCSPMKGHSHVYWYRQLPEEGLKFMVYLQKENIIDESGMPKERFSAEFPKEGPSILRIQQVVRGDSAAYFCASSPLQSGTEYGYTFGSGTRLTVV.

The CDR3 sequence: CSVVSLAGASYEQYF. DNA of the CDR3: TGCAGCGTTGTCTCTTTGGCGGGAGCCTCCTACGAGCAGTACTTC. This chain connects TRBV29-1 to TRBJ2-7; 7 bases are shared with TRBD2. The CDR3 length is 15 residues. V lost 4 bases to trimming and J lost 0 bases; unmatched junction nucleotides: 9. Germline values: CDR1 SQVTM, CDR2 ANQGSEA.

The V call is TRBV19, the J call TRBJ2-1, with D perhaps TRBD2 (6 bases). This CDR3 is built from 15 residues. Germline V CDR1 and CDR2: LNHDA, SQIVND (reference sequence). Trimming removed 3 bases from V and 5 bases from J, with 14 bases in between. CDR3 DNA: TGTGCCAGTAGTATGGGGGGAAGTATGAACAATGAGCAGTTCTTC. This gives the protein CASSMGGSMNNEQFF. Together with reference TRBV19 and TRBJ2-1, the CDR3 gives the full variable domain: DGGITQSPKYLFRKEGQNVTLSCEQNLNHDAMYWYRQDPGQGLRLIYYSQIVNDFQKGDIAEGYSVSREKKESFPLTVTSAQKNPTAFYLCASSMGGSMNNEQFFGPGTRLTVL.

The chain carries TRBV25-1 and TRBJ2-5, with 12 nucleotides matching TRBD2. V gave up 6 bases and J gave up 5 bases; unmatched junction bases: 4. The CDR3 sequence is 14 residues long. Germline V gene lookup returns CDR1 MGHDK and CDR2 SYGVNS. The CDR3: CASRTSGRRETQYF. The DNA for the CDR3 is TGTGCCAGCAGGACTAGCGGGAGACGTGAGACCCAGTACTTC.

This sequence joins TRBV10-3 and TRBJ2-5; the match to TRBD2 covers 13 bases. The V gene end was trimmed by 6 bases and the J gene end by 1 base; junction bases not matched to a gene: 5. The CDR3 is 16 amino acids. The germline V gene encodes CDR1 ENHRY and CDR2 SYGVKD. This CDR3 is CAIRRTSGSTQETQYF. The CDR3 DNA is TGTGCCATCAGGCGGACTAGCGGGAGTACCCAAGAGACCCAGTACTTC.